The 8 T cell receptor beta chains in this list originate from one sample, sequenced in a study of spatial heterogeneity in lung cancer. TCRdb analysed the 5' RACE reads with MiXCR anew, one entry per CDR3 protein. The sample carries about 50,000 distinct CDR3 sequences, less than 8.5% recorded once. Time point meaning: sample taken at primary tumor resection. Material for sequencing was whole RNA from tumor, nontumor lung or frozen PBMC, left unsorted. The sample here was PBMCs, taken at surgery. The receptors originated from a female donor with early-stage non-small cell lung cancer.

Comment on this clonotype: It may be a read error: a sequence one base away is much more abundant. The rearrangement joins TRBV5-1 to TRBJ2-1; 7 bases agree with TRBD1. The CDR3 runs to 15 residues. Germline CDR1 is SGHRS and CDR2 is YFSETQ. Here the CDR3 reads CASSDGTDSYNEQIF. The CDR3 DNA is TGCGCCAGCAGCGACGGGACAGACTCCTACAATGAGCAGATCTTC.

This clonotype has more than one count but fewer than ten. The rearrangement links TRBV7-9 to TRBJ2-3, with D possibly being TRBD2 (7 bases). CDR3 size: 15 residues. Germline V gives CDR1 SEHNR, CDR2 FQNEAQ (reference sequence). Trimming took 1 base from V and 9 from J, leaving 17 bases between them. The CDR3, as DNA: TGTGCCAGCAGCTTAGACGGGGGGCCCCCGGCCACGCAGTATTTT. Protein product: CASSLDGGPPATQYF.

This clonotype showed up just a few times. CDR3 residues: CASSLGASTDTQYF. DNA for the CDR3: TGTGCCAGCAGCTTAGGGGCCAGCACAGATACGCAGTATTTT. The chain employs TRBV7-9 and TRBJ2-3, with D unclear. The V gene lost 1 base and the J gene lost 0 bases, with 5 bases spanning the gap. The CDR3 totals 14 residues. Germline CDR1 reads SEHNR; CDR2 reads FQNEAQ (reference sequence). Looking up the rest from reference TRBV7-9 and TRBJ2-3 gives the full variable domain: DTGVSQNPRHKITKRGQNVTFRCDPISEHNRLYWYRQTLGQGPEFLTYFQNEAQLEKSRLLSDRFSAERPKGSFSTLEIQRTEQGDSAMYLCASSLGASTDTQYFGPGTRLTVL.

This clonotype was detected ten times or more. V is TRBV2 and J is TRBJ2-7; D uncertain. Germline CDR1 SNHLY, CDR2 FYNNEI. The CDR3 totals 11 residues. V was trimmed by 7 bases and J by 6 bases, leaving 10 bases between them. Written as DNA, the CDR3 is TGTGCCAGCATTGGGGTGGGCGAGCAGTACTTC. This codes for CASIGVGEQYF.

This clonotype was counted many times. This sequence joins TRBV3-1 and TRBJ2-3; D is undetermined. Per the germline V gene, CDR1 is LGHDT and CDR2 is YNNKEL (reference sequence). There are 13 residues in the CDR3. The V and J ends lost 0 bases and 8 bases respectively, with 9 bases between them. This chain's CDR3 is CASSQDRVATQYF. In DNA, the CDR3 is TGTGCCAGCAGCCAAGATCGTGTAGCTACGCAGTATTTT.

The chain uses TRBV7-2 and TRBJ2-3, with D possibly being TRBD2 (5 bases). Germline CDR1 SGHTA, CDR2 FQGNSA. The CDR3 is 12 residues long. V was pared by 5 bases and J by 4 bases, with 7 bases between. CDR3 region: CASSGLSDTQYF. The DNA for the CDR3 is TGTGCCAGCAGCGGACTGTCAGATACGCAGTATTTT. Together with reference TRBV7-2 and TRBJ2-3, the CDR3 gives the full variable domain: GAGVSQSPSNKVTEKGKDVELRCDPISGHTALYWYRQSLGQGLEFLIYFQGNSAPDKSGLPSDRFSAERTGGSVSTLTIQRTQQEDSAVYLCASSGLSDTQYFGPGTRLTVL.

There are many counts of this clonotype. CDR3 protein: CASSGSLTGGINEQFF. The CDR3 region has the DNA TGTGCCAGCAGCGGATCCCTGACGGGGGGCATAAATGAGCAGTTCTTC. The chain recombines TRBV11-2 with TRBJ2-1; D is perhaps TRBD2 (7 bases). Germline V lookup: CDR1 SGHAT, CDR2 FQNNGV. The CDR3 runs 16 residues. Trimming removed 5 bases at V and 7 bases at J, with 21 bases between. Together with reference TRBV11-2 and TRBJ2-1, the CDR3 gives the full variable domain: EAGVAQSPRYKIIEKRQSVAFWCNPISGHATLYWYQQILGQGPKLLIQFQNNGVVDDSQLPKDRFSAERLKGVDSTLKIQPAKLEDSAVYLCASSGSLTGGINEQFFGPGTRLTVL.

The table lists this clonotype with a few counts. The chain employs TRBV19 and TRBJ2-7; 9 positions match TRBD2. The V and J ends lost 7 bases and 4 bases, in that order; junction bases with no gene match: 11. This CDR3 has 15 residues. Germline CDR1 reads LNHDA; CDR2 reads SQIVND (reference sequence). CDR3: CASTISGGSKYEQYF. CDR3 nucleotide sequence: TGTGCCAGTACAATAAGCGGGGGGTCGAAATACGAGCAGTACTTC.